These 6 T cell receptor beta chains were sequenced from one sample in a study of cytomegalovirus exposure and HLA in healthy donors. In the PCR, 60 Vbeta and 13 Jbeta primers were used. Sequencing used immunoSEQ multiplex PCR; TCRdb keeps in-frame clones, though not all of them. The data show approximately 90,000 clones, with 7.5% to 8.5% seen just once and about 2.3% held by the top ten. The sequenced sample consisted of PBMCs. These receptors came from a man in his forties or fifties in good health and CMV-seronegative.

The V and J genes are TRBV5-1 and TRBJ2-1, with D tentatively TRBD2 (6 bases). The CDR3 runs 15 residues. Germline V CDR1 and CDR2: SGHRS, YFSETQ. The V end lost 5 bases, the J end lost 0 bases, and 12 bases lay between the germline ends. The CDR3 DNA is TGCGCCAGCAGTACCGGGACTGACTCCTACAATGAGCAGTTCTTC. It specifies CASSTGTDSYNEQFF.

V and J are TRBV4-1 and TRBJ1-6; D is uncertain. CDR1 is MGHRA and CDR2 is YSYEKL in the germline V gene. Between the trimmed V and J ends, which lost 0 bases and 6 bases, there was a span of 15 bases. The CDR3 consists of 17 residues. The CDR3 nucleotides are TGCGCCAGCAGCCAAGATGCGGGCCGGGCGGTTAATTCACCCCTCCACTTT. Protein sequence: CASSQDAGRAVNSPLHF.

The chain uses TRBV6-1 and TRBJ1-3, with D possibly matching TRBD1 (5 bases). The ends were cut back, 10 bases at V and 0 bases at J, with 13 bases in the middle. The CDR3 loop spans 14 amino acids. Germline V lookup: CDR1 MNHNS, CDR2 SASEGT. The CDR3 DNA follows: TGTGCCACCTTCCAAGGGGACTCTGGAAACACCATATATTTT. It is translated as CATFQGDSGNTIYF.

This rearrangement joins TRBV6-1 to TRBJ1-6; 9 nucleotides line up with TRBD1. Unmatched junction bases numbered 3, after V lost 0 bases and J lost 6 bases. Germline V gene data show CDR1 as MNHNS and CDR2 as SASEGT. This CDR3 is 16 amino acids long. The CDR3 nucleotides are TGTGCCAGCAGTGAAGCGACAGGGGGAATTAATTCACCCCTCCACTTT. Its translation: CASSEATGGINSPLHF.

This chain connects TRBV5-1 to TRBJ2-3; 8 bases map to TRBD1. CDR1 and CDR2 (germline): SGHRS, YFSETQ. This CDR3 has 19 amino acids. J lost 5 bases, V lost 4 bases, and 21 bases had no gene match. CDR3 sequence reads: CASSLRPGQAGEAGDTQYF. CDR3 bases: TGCGCCAGCAGCCTACGACCGGGACAGGCCGGCGAGGCGGGAGATACGCAGTATTTT.

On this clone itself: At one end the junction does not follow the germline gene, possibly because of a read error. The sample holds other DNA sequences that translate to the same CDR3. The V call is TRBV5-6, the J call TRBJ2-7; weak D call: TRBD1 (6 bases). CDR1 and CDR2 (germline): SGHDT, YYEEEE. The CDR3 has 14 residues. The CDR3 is CASSLKTGRNEQYF. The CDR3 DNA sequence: TGTGCCAGTAGCTTGAAGACAGGAAGAAACGAGCAGTACTTC.